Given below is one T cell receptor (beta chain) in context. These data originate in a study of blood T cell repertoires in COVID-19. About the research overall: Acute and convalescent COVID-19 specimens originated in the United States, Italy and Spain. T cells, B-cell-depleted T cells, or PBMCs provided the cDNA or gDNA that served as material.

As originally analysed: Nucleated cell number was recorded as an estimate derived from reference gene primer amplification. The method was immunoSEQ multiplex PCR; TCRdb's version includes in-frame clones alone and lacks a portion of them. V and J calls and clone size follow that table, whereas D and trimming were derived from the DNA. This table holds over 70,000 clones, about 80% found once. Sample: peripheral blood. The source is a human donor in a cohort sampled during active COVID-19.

The CDR3 DNA follows: TGTGCCAGCAGCCAAGGAGCGGGGGGCCCTTACAATGAGCAGTTCTTC. Its protein is CASSQGAGGPYNEQFF. The chain combines TRBV4-2 with TRBJ2-1, with TRBD2 matching 9 bases. Trimming took 1 base from V and 4 from J; bases not matched to a gene: 5. The CDR3 is 16 amino acids. Germline V gene data show CDR1 as LGHNA and CDR2 as YNFKEQ.